The clone carrying this TCR beta chain was picked up many times. These data belong to a study of regulatory T cells in long-lasting Graves disease. As to time point: newly diagnosed GD, antithyroid drugs for less than 3 months. TCR sequences were obtained from RNA taken from PBMCs. To make TCR beta libraries, researchers used iRepertoire HTBI primers and Arm-PCR of CDR3 regions. TCRdb reprocessed the multiplex PCR reads via MiXCR and lists one record per CDR3 protein. Of 200,000 to 250,000 distinct CDR3 sequences listed, roughly a fifth are singletons. This sample was also put to use in a study of T cells in Graves' hyperthyroidism and ophthalmopathy.

Here the sequenced sample was peripheral blood mononuclear cells (PBMCs), taken at new diagnosis, from a patient treated with antithyroid drugs. The clonotype comes from a woman in her 30s with Graves disease.

The CDR3 DNA sequence: TGTGCCAGCAGCCGGGGAACCACAGATACGCAGTATTTT. It yields the protein CASSRGTTDTQYF. V gene TRBV3-1 combines with J gene TRBJ2-3; D not resolved. The CDR3 sequence is 13 residues long. Germline V gene data show CDR1 as LGHDT and CDR2 as YNNKEL (reference sequence). V lost 4 bases and J 2 bases, leaving 7 bases between the germline ends.